The clone carrying this TCR beta chain was observed a few times. Repertoires were generated with immunoSEQ multiplex PCR, while TCRdb's copy carries only in-frame clones and drops some. The sample shows fewer than 700,000 clones, around 87% of them seen only once. J was trimmed by 4 bases and V by 3 bases; bases with no gene match: 3. Germline assignment: CDR1 KGHSH and CDR2 LQKENI. The CDR3 spans 15 residues. The sample originates from a study of shared T cell receptors in the human thymus. The same sample was also studied in work on human thymus T cells. This second report adds: The donor group consisted of healthy Finnish infants who were having corrective surgery for congenital heart defects. Thymic samples were excised during corrective heart operations. Thymic and blood repertoires seemed to favor certain V and J genes.

The receptor's source is a boy under three years old with a congenital heart defect. The sequencing sample was made of thymocytes. The chain uses TRBV18 and TRBJ1-2; 12 nucleotides agree with TRBD1. CDR3 region: CASSPGQGAGYGYTF. In nucleotides, the CDR3 is TGTGCCAGCTCACCGGGACAGGGGGCGGGCTATGGCTACACCTTC.